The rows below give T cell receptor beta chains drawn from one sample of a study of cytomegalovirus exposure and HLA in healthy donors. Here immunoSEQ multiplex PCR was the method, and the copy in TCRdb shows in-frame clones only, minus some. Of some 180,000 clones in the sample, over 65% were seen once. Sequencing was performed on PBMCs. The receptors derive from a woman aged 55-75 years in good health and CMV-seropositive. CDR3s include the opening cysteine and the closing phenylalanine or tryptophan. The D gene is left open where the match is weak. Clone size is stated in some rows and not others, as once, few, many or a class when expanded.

cdr3_nt: TGTGCCACCAAACAGGGGGCCGGGGGGACCCAGTACTTC
cdr3_aa: CATKQGAGGTQYF
clone_size: NA
cdr3_length: 13
d_call: TRBD1
j_call: TRBJ2-5
v_call: TRBV2

cdr3_nt: TGCAGCGTTGCCCGTCCACTACACTACGAGCAGTACTTC
cdr3_aa: CSVARPLHYEQYF
clone_size: few
cdr3_length: 13
d_call: NA
j_call: TRBJ2-7
v_call: TRBV29-1

cdr3_nt: TGTGCCAGCAATACCGGGGACACTGAAGCTTTCTTT
cdr3_aa: CASNTGDTEAFF
clone_size: NA
cdr3_length: 12
d_call: NA
j_call: TRBJ1-1
v_call: TRBV6-5

cdr3_nt: TGTGCCAGCTCACCACCGTCCCCCAATACGCAGTATTTT
cdr3_aa: CASSPPSPNTQYF
clone_size: NA
cdr3_length: 13
d_call: NA
j_call: TRBJ2-3
v_call: TRBV18

cdr3_nt: TGCGCCAGCAGCTTGGCCCTGGCACCTCGAGGCGAGCAGTACTTC
cdr3_aa: CASSLALAPRGEQYF
clone_size: NA
cdr3_length: 15
d_call: NA
j_call: TRBJ2-7
v_call: TRBV5-1

cdr3_nt: TGTGCCAGCAGCTTAGTAAGCGGGGGACGCGAGACCCAGTACTTC
cdr3_aa: CASSLVSGGRETQYF
clone_size: NA
cdr3_length: 15
d_call: TRBD2
j_call: TRBJ2-5
v_call: TRBV7-2

cdr3_nt: TGTGCCAGCCAGGAGGGCTATGAAAAACTGTTTTTT
cdr3_aa: CASQEGYEKLFF
clone_size: NA
cdr3_length: 12
d_call: NA
j_call: TRBJ1-4
v_call: TRBV28

cdr3_nt: TGTGCCAGCAGTCCGGACTGGCGGGAGGGCCTGTACGAGCAGTACTTC
cdr3_aa: CASSPDWREGLYEQYF
clone_size: NA
cdr3_length: 16
d_call: TRBD2
j_call: TRBJ2-7
v_call: TRBV28

cdr3_nt: TGTGCCACCAGCAGAGATAATGGCCTTAACACTGAAGCTTTCTTT
cdr3_aa: CATSRDNGLNTEAFF
clone_size: NA
cdr3_length: 15
d_call: NA
j_call: TRBJ1-1
v_call: TRBV15

cdr3_nt: TGTGCCAGCTCACTAGGGATAGGGGACACTGAAGCTTTCTTT
cdr3_aa: CASSLGIGDTEAFF
clone_size: NA
cdr3_length: 14
d_call: NA
j_call: TRBJ1-1
v_call: TRBV18

cdr3_nt: TGTGCCAGCAGGACTAGCGGGACTGGCACAGATACGCAGTATTTT
cdr3_aa: CASRTSGTGTDTQYF
clone_size: NA
cdr3_length: 15
d_call: TRBD2
j_call: TRBJ2-3
v_call: TRBV19

cdr3_nt: TGCGCCAGCAGCCAAGTTCAGCGGGAGGGCGACTACGAGCAGTACTTC
cdr3_aa: CASSQVQREGDYEQYF
clone_size: NA
cdr3_length: 16
d_call: TRBD2
j_call: TRBJ2-7
v_call: TRBV4-1

cdr3_nt: TGTGCCAGCAGCAGGGAATTCTCCTATAATTCACCCCTCCACTTT
cdr3_aa: CASSREFSYNSPLHF
clone_size: NA
cdr3_length: 15
d_call: NA
j_call: TRBJ1-6
v_call: TRBV25-1

cdr3_nt: TGTGCCAGCAACCCCGGGACATCAACTAATGAAAAACTGTTTTTT
cdr3_aa: CASNPGTSTNEKLFF
clone_size: NA
cdr3_length: 15
d_call: NA
j_call: TRBJ1-4
v_call: TRBV7-9

cdr3_nt: TGTGCCAGTAGTGTTGCAGGGGGAATTAACTATGGCTACACCTTC
cdr3_aa: CASSVAGGINYGYTF
clone_size: NA
cdr3_length: 15
d_call: TRBD1
j_call: TRBJ1-2
v_call: TRBV19